This T cell receptor (beta chain) was sequenced for a study of identifying expanded T cells in peripheral blood. Profiling relied on immunoSEQ multiplex PCR, and the TCRdb table lists in-frame clones only, not all of them. The sample holds around 120,000 clones; about four fifths are singletons and the top ten take 3.3%. V lost 4 bases and J 6 bases, leaving 13 bases between the germline ends. Germline CDR1 and CDR2: MNHNS and SASEGT. The CDR3 sequence is 13 residues long. In its sample, this clone was seen once. The sequenced material came from blood. The TCR was taken from a person between 18 and 69 years old in good health. V gene TRBV6-1 combines with J gene TRBJ2-7; perhaps D is TRBD1 or TRBD2 (6 bases each). The CDR3 here is CASSGGGGREQYF. CDR3 DNA: TGTGCCAGCAGTGGGGGTGGGGGGCGCGAGCAGTACTTC.